The present T cell receptor (beta chain) was sequenced within a study of technical replicates of blood from several donors. This table comes from immunoSEQ multiplex PCR, and its TCRdb copy is limited to in-frame clones, with some not included. The table records about 66,000 clones, about nine tenths of them present only once. V lost 0 bases, J lost 4 bases, and 12 bases lay in between. Germline values: CDR1 LGHNA, CDR2 YSLEER. CDR3 length: 15 amino acids. The sample was PBMCs. The clonotype was recovered from a human donor in good health. Some clones in this sample may be carry-over from other donors' samples. The chain uses TRBV4-3 and TRBJ1-2; D might be TRBD1 (6 bases). CDR3 DNA sequence: TGCGCCAGCAGCCAAGATTCGGGGGGCCGCTATGGCTACACCTTC. Translating it yields CASSQDSGGRYGYTF.